These T cell receptor beta chains were read from a single sample in a study of synovial regulatory T cells in juvenile arthritis. Sequenced by immunoSEQ multiplex PCR; TCRdb stores in-frame clones only, minus some. Listed are about 10,000 clones; roughly 0.38% falls within the top ten. The specimen was Treg cells from blood. Source of these receptors: a donor younger than 30 with juvenile idiopathic arthritis. Both conserved end residues are part of each CDR3. The size of a clone is reported for some rows only, either as once, few or many, or as a class for expanded clones.

clone_size j_call v_call cdr3_aa
- TRBJ2-7 TRBV7-2 CASSLGLAGELKYF
- TRBJ1-2 TRBV19 CASRRTANYGYTF
medium-sized TRBJ2-7 TRBV7-6 CASSLGTSGSVGEQYF
- TRBJ1-5 TRBV11-3 CASRVGGVEDQPQHF
- TRBJ1-5 TRBV7-8 CASSLSVSNQPQHF
- TRBJ2-4 TRBV6-1 CASREQGTKNIQYF
- TRBJ1-5 TRBV7-8 CASSLVGSRGNQPQHF
- TRBJ1-2 TRBV7-2 CASSLTPQQATNYGYTF
- TRBJ1-2 TRBV6-1 CASSEASGQGYTF
- TRBJ2-1 TRBV6-1 CASTRQGWNNEQFF
- TRBJ1-4 TRBV10-3 CAVARGHRANEKLFF
- TRBJ1-2 TRBV4-1 CASSQEPGAGYLSYGYTF
- TRBJ2-1 TRBV11-2 CASSRGGALYNEQFF
- TRBJ2-3 TRBV6-1 CASSPRGGTDTQYF
- TRBJ2-3 TRBV5-6 CASTRAGPGDTQYF
- TRBJ1-3 TRBV4-1 CASSRGTEYRGPGNTIYF
- TRBJ1-3 TRBV11-3 CASSRDRGNTIYF
- TRBJ1-3 TRBV4-1 CASSQEHGRNTIYF
- TRBJ1-2 TRBV10-3 CAIRTRQGDGYTF
- TRBJ1-2 TRBV5-4 CASSLVTSLYGYTF
- TRBJ2-5 TRBV4-1 CASSQVRVRNTGTLYQETQYF
- TRBJ1-5 TRBV10-3 CAISLGQGGQPQHF
- TRBJ1-3 TRBV5-6 CASSLGVKGGNTIYF
- TRBJ2-1 TRBV4-2 CASSLRSGEQFF
- TRBJ2-5 TRBV5-6 CASSWARAPAWETQYF
- TRBJ1-1 TRBV4-1 CASSQRSERFEAFF
- TRBJ2-1 TRBV12-5 CASGLERTSGRAVEQFF
- TRBJ2-1 TRBV6-1 CASSEAFSRLAGSYNEQFF